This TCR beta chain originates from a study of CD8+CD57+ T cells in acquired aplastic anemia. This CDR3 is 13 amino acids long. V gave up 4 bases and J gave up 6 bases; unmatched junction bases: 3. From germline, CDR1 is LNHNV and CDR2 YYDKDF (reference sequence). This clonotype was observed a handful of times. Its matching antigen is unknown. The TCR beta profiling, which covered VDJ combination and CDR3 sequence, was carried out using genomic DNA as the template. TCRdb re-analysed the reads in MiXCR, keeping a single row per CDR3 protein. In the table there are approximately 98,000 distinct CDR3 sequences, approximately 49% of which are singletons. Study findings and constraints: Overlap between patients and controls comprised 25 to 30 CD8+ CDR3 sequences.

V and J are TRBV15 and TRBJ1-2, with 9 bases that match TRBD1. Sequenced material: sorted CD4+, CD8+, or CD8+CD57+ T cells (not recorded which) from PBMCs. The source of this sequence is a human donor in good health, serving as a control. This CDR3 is CATSTRTGDGYTF. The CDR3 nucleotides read TGTGCCACCAGCACACGGACAGGGGATGGCTACACCTTC.